This T cell receptor beta chain was sequenced during a study of T cell responses to AZD1222 COVID-19 vaccine. Study conclusions and caveats: Baseline antibody screening turned up just six or seven seropositive AZD1222 recipients.

The CDR3 loop spans 13 amino acids. J lost 10 bases, V lost 4 bases, and 7 bases had no gene match. The germline CDR1 and CDR2 sequences are LGHDT and YNNKEL (reference sequence). On this clone: Its target is unknown.

Profiling relied on immunoSEQ multiplex PCR, and the TCRdb table lists in-frame clones only, not all of them. In the table there are under 80,000 clones, 60% to 85% of which are singletons. This clonotype was sampled from an adult in good health. This chain joins TRBV3-1 (or the pseudogene TRBV3-2) and TRBJ1-1, with TRBD1 matching over 9 bases. Sequenced material: peripheral blood, taken on day 0 of MenACWY control vaccination. CDR3 loop: CASSPGTGSRAFF. The DNA for the CDR3 is TGTGCCAGCAGCCCCGGGACAGGGAGTAGAGCTTTCTTT.